One sample yielded the 22 T cell receptor beta chains listed below, sequenced in a study of shared clonotypes between healthy human individuals. Naive CD8 cells lacked CD45RO and underwent positive selection for CCR7, leaving out terminally differentiated effector memory CD45RA+ cells. TCRdb's table, derived via immunoSEQ multiplex PCR, lists solely in-frame clones and lacks some. The sample shows 550,000 to 600,000 clones, 95% to 98% of them seen only once. The sequencing sample was made of naive CD8+ T cells sorted from blood. The source is a man in his thirties or forties in good health.

V and J are TRBV15 and TRBJ2-3; either TRBD1 or TRBD2 may supply D (5 bases each). Between the trimmed V and J ends, which lost 5 bases and 11 bases, there was a span of 14 bases. CDR1 and CDR2 (germline): LNHNV, YYDKDF (reference sequence). This CDR3 region has 12 residues. The CDR3, as DNA: TGTGCCACCAGCGGACTGCAGGGTGAGCAGTATTTT. Protein sequence: CATSGLQGEQYF.

V usage is TRBV4-3 and J usage is TRBJ2-7; D may be TRBD2 (6 bases). V lost 0 bases, J lost 3 bases, and 9 bases lay in between. The V gene's germline CDR1 is LGHNA and CDR2 YSLEER. The CDR3 has 14 amino acids. The CDR3 DNA follows: TGCGCCAGCAGCCAAGATATCGGGGGCTACGAGCAGTACTTC. It specifies CASSQDIGGYEQYF.

V is TRBV2 and J is TRBJ2-7; no reliable D call. The V gene's germline CDR1 is SNHLY and CDR2 FYNNEI. CDR3 size: 15 residues. V lost 4 bases and J 6 bases, leaving 19 bases between the germline ends. The CDR3 coding sequence is TGTGCCAGCAGTGTCCCCCAAGGCGTCCAAGTCGAGCAGTACTTC. Translation gives CASSVPQGVQVEQYF.

The chain is built from TRBV6-6 and TRBJ2-7, with 10 bases aligning to TRBD1. The CDR3 consists of 15 residues. CDR1 is MNHNY and CDR2 is SVGAGI in the germline V gene (reference sequence). V shed 5 bases, J shed 0 bases, and the junction held 4 bases outside the gene matches. CDR3 DNA sequence: TGTGCCAGCAGTGGACAGGGGGTAAGCTCCTACGAGCAGTACTTC. Translating gives CASSGQGVSSYEQYF.

The chain couples TRBV7-2 to TRBJ2-1; 10 bases are a match to TRBD2. V was clipped by 4 bases and J by 5 bases; unmatched bases: 17. Germline V gene sequence: CDR1 SGHTA, CDR2 FQGNSA. The length of the CDR3 is 19 residues. The CDR3 DNA sequence: TGTGCCAGCAGCTCCCGGGGCCTAGCGGGAGTATTAGGACACAATGAGCAGTTCTTC. Amino acids: CASSSRGLAGVLGHNEQFF.

The chain uses TRBV11-2 and TRBJ2-7; D unclear. Germline assignment: CDR1 SGHAT and CDR2 FQNNGV. Trimming pared 4 bases from V and 4 bases from J, leaving 11 bases between. This CDR3 is 13 amino acids long. CDR3 coding DNA: TGTGCCAGCAGCTGGGAAGATGGATACGAGCAGTACTTC. This codes for CASSWEDGYEQYF. Full variable domain (outside the CDR3, taken from reference TRBV11-2 and TRBJ2-7): EAGVAQSPRYKIIEKRQSVAFWCNPISGHATLYWYQQILGQGPKLLIQFQNNGVVDDSQLPKDRFSAERLKGVDSTLKIQPAKLEDSAVYLCASSWEDGYEQYFGPGTRLTVT.

The chain couples TRBV2 to TRBJ2-2; TRBD1 is a possible D gene (6 bases). Trimming removed 3 bases at V and 4 bases at J, with 15 bases between. The CDR3 is 16 amino acids. Germline lookup yields CDR1 SNHLY and CDR2 FYNNEI. CDR3: CASSESGTISTGELFF. CDR3 in DNA: TGTGCCAGCAGTGAGTCCGGGACAATATCCACCGGGGAGCTGTTTTTT.

This chain links TRBV27 with TRBJ2-3; TRBD1 aligns across 7 bases. Germline assignment: CDR1 MNHEY and CDR2 SMNVEV (reference sequence). J lost 4 bases, V lost 6 bases, and 10 bases had no gene match. The CDR3 is 15 residues long. The CDR3 DNA follows: TGTGCCAGCAGCCAGGGGCAGGGGGAGTCAGATACGCAGTATTTT. It is translated as CASSQGQGESDTQYF.

The chain is built from TRBV7-9 and TRBJ1-1, with a weak D call TRBD1 (6 bases). V gave up 1 base and J gave up 4 bases, with 13 bases separating them. CDR1 and CDR2 from the germline V gene are SEHNR and FQNEAQ (reference sequence). The CDR3 length is 15 residues. This CDR3 is CASSLVGGSSTEAFF. The CDR3 DNA follows: TGTGCCAGCAGCTTAGTCGGGGGCTCAAGCACTGAAGCTTTCTTT. Supplemented by reference TRBV7-9 and TRBJ1-1, the full variable domain reads DTGVSQNPRHKITKRGQNVTFRCDPISEHNRLYWYRQTLGQGPEFLTYFQNEAQLEKSRLLSDRFSAERPKGSFSTLEIQRTEQGDSAMYLCASSLVGGSSTEAFFGQGTRLTVV.

The V gene is TRBV18, the J gene TRBJ2-2, with 8 bases fitting TRBD1. Germline V gives CDR1 KGHSH, CDR2 LQKENI. This CDR3 has 16 residues. Trimming cost V 4 bases and J 5 bases; bases outside gene matches: 9. The CDR3 DNA is TGTGCCAGCTCACAACCACGACAGGGGCGAACCGGGGAGCTGTTTTTT. It yields the protein CASSQPRQGRTGELFF.

V and J are TRBV11-2 and TRBJ2-7; TRBD2 agrees at 10 bases. V lost 5 bases and J lost 4; bases outside the gene matches: 8. Germline values: CDR1 SGHAT, CDR2 FQNNGV. The CDR3 has 15 residues. CDR3: CASSRGPSGSYEQYF. CDR3 bases: TGTGCCAGCAGCCGGGGACCTAGCGGGAGTTACGAGCAGTACTTC.

This clone came up once. The chain couples TRBV7-9 to TRBJ1-2; tentatively, D is TRBD1 (6 bases). Trimming cost V 1 base and J 12 bases, with 12 bases left between them. CDR1 SEHNR and CDR2 FQNEAQ come from the germline V gene (reference sequence). There are 12 residues in the CDR3. CDR3 coding DNA: TGTGCCAGCAGCTTAGACAGGGAGATCAACACCTTC. Encoded protein: CASSLDREINTF.

This chain connects TRBV2 to TRBJ2-7; D perhaps matches TRBD2 (6 bases). Germline V gene data show CDR1 as SNHLY and CDR2 as FYNNEI. This CDR3 has 16 amino acids. With 0 bases removed from V and 0 bases from J, the gap between germline ends came to 12 bases. The DNA for the CDR3 is TGTGCCAGCAGTGAAGCGGGGGGTCAGGTCTCCTACGAGCAGTACTTC. Protein: CASSEAGGQVSYEQYF.

J is TRBJ1-5 and V is TRBV7-9, with TRBD1 matching 8 bases. From germline, CDR1 is SEHNR and CDR2 FQNEAQ (reference sequence). V dropped 5 bases and J dropped 6; count of bases not matched to a gene: 6. The CDR3 spans 14 residues. CDR3 loop: CASSPTGAVQPQHF. CDR3 sequence (DNA): TGTGCCAGCAGCCCGACAGGGGCGGTTCAGCCCCAGCATTTT.

The rearrangement joins TRBV4-1 to TRBJ2-1, with 7 bases fitting TRBD2. Trimming at V came to 2 bases and at J to 7 bases, leaving 23 bases not matched to a gene. Per germline, CDR1 MGHRA and CDR2 YSYEKL. This CDR3 has 20 amino acids. CDR3 DNA: TGCGCCAGCAGCCAAACAAACGCTTTATCCCGTAGCGGGCCTACTAATGAGCAGTTCTTC. Amino acids: CASSQTNALSRSGPTNEQFF.

In its sample, this clone was seen once. Written as DNA, the CDR3 is TGTGCCAGCAGTTTCGGACAGGGAGTCTACGAGCAGTACTTC. This translates into CASSFGQGVYEQYF. The J gene is TRBJ2-7, the V gene TRBV5-6; 8 nucleotides agree with TRBD1. Germline V gives CDR1 SGHDT, CDR2 YYEEEE. The trim removed 5 bases at V and 3 bases at J, leaving 7 bases unmatched. The CDR3 sequence is 14 residues long.

Here the CDR3 reads CASGRAYEQYF. DNA of the CDR3: TGTGCCAGCGGTAGAGCCTACGAGCAGTACTTC. The chain carries TRBV27 and TRBJ2-7; D ambiguous. Germline V CDR1 and CDR2: MNHEY, SMNVEV (reference sequence). CDR3 size: 11 residues. V shed 8 bases and J shed 2 bases, with 7 bases lying between them.

As concerns this clone: The same CDR3 is also encoded by other DNA sequences in this sample. The CDR3 loop is CASSSWDSSYEQYF. The CDR3 DNA reads TGTGCCAGCAGCAGCTGGGACAGTTCCTACGAGCAGTACTTC. The chain has TRBV11-2 and TRBJ2-7, with 7 bases fitting TRBD1. J was trimmed by 1 base and V by 5 bases; bases with no gene match: 5. Germline V gives CDR1 SGHAT, CDR2 FQNNGV. The CDR3 runs 14 residues.

This clone has only one observation. Different DNA sequences within this sample yield the same CDR3. The V call is TRBV27, the J call TRBJ1-1; TRBD1 matches 8 bases. V trimming: 5 bases; J trimming: 4 bases; junction bases outside the gene matches: 6. From germline, CDR1 is MNHEY and CDR2 SMNVEV (reference sequence). The CDR3 consists of 14 residues. CDR3 nucleotides: TGTGCCAGCAGTCCCGACAGGGGAGGCACTGAAGCTTTCTTT. Its translation: CASSPDRGGTEAFF.

The chain joins TRBV14 to TRBJ1-4; TRBD1 matches 8 bases. This CDR3 region has 17 residues. V dropped 4 bases and J dropped 1; count of bases not matched to a gene: 8. CDR1 and CDR2 (germline): SGHDN, FVKESK. The CDR3 region is CASSPGQGWGTNEKLFF. Written as DNA, the CDR3 is TGTGCCAGCAGCCCTGGACAGGGCTGGGGAACTAATGAAAAACTGTTTTTT. The variable domain in full, with the rest retrieved from reference TRBV14 and TRBJ1-4, is EAGVTQFPSHSVIEKGQTVTLRCDPISGHDNLYWYRRVMGKEIKFLLHFVKESKQDESGMPNNRFLAERTGGTYSTLKVQPAELEDSGVYFCASSPGQGWGTNEKLFFGSGTQLSVL.

This chain links TRBV28 with TRBJ2-5, with 7 bases fitting TRBD2. Germline CDR1 and CDR2: MDHEN and SYDVKM. The CDR3 is 17 amino acids. V gave up 5 bases and J gave up 2 bases; unmatched junction bases: 14. CDR3 loop: CASSLNRYSGPQETQYF. The CDR3 region has the DNA TGTGCCAGCAGTCTAAATCGATATAGCGGGCCTCAAGAGACCCAGTACTTC.

This rearrangement joins TRBV27 to TRBJ1-5; the D is unclear. Trimming removed 6 bases at V and 6 bases at J, with 18 bases between. This CDR3 spans 15 amino acids. CDR1 is MNHEY, CDR2 SMNVEV, per germline (reference sequence). The CDR3 coding sequence is TGTGCCAGCAGGTCCGGAGTTTTGAGCGGTCAGCCCCAGCATTTT. Translation: CASRSGVLSGQPQHF.